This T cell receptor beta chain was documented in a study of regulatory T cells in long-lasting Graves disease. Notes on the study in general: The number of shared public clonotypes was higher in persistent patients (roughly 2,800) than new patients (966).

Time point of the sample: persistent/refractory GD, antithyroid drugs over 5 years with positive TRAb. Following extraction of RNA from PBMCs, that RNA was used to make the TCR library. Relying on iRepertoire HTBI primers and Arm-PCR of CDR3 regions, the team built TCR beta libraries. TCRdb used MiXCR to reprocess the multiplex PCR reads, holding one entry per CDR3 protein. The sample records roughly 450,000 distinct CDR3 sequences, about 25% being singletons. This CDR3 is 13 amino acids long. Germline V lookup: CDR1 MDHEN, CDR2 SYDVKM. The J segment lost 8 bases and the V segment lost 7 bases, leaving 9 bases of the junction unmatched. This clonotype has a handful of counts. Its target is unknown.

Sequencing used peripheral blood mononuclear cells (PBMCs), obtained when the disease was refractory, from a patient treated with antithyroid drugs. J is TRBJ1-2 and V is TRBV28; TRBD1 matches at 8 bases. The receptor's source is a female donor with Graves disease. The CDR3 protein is CASTRGQGAGYTF. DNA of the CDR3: TGTGCCAGCACCAGGGGGCAGGGTGCCGGCTACACCTTC.